The rows below give T cell receptor beta chains drawn from one sample of a study of T cell changes during pregnancy in multiple sclerosis. Produced via immunoSEQ multiplex PCR; TCRdb's table is partial and in-frame only. The sample holds around 70,000 clones, about 93% seen once. This sample comprised peripheral blood, obtained in the first trimester of pregnancy. The receptor source for this set is a female donor in good health, enrolled as a control in a pregnancy study. Both conserved end residues are part of each CDR3. Fields, in order: D gene, J gene, V gene, clone size, CDR3 length, CDR3 protein, CDR3 DNA. A D gene is named only where the DNA matches it firmly. Clone sizes are given selectively: once, few, many, or a class where the clone is expanded.

D: -; J: TRBJ2-2; V: TRBV29-1; size: -; length: 12; CDR3: CSALGGTGELFF; DNA: TGCAGCGCCCTGGGGGGAACCGGGGAGCTGTTTTTT
D: -; J: TRBJ2-5; V: TRBV7-9; size: -; length: 14; CDR3: CASSAGSSGETQYF; DNA: TGTGCCAGCAGTGCAGGGTCATCTGGGGAGACCCAGTACTTC
D: TRBD2; J: TRBJ2-1; V: TRBV10-3; size: -; length: 18; CDR3: CAIRRDSGAAFHYNEQFF; DNA: TGTGCCATCCGCCGGGATAGCGGGGCGGCCTTCCACTACAATGAGCAGTTCTTC
D: -; J: TRBJ2-7; V: TRBV19; size: -; length: 13; CDR3: CATAKGEGYEQYF; DNA: TGTGCCACGGCCAAGGGGGAGGGCTACGAGCAGTACTTC
D: TRBD1; J: TRBJ2-5; V: TRBV2; size: -; length: 14; CDR3: CASREDRGQETQYF; DNA: TGTGCCAGCAGGGAAGACAGGGGCCAAGAGACCCAGTACTTC
D: TRBD2; J: TRBJ2-3; V: TRBV5-1; size: -; length: 17; CDR3: CASRPGLAGFSTDTQYF; DNA: TGCGCCAGCAGGCCGGGACTAGCGGGGTTTAGCACAGATACGCAGTATTTT
D: TRBD2; J: TRBJ2-2; V: TRBV19; size: -; length: 16; CDR3: CASSATSGSSAGELFF; DNA: TGTGCCAGTAGCGCGACTAGCGGGAGTTCGGCCGGGGAGCTGTTTTTT
D: TRBD2; J: TRBJ2-2; V: TRBV25-1; size: -; length: 17; CDR3: CASSEGAGGLITGELFF; DNA: TGTGCCAGCAGTGAAGGAGCGGGAGGCCTAATCACCGGGGAGCTGTTTTTT
D: -; J: TRBJ2-5; V: TRBV28; size: once; length: 14; CDR3: CASSSSRKGETQYF; DNA: TGTGCCAGCAGTTCGAGCCGAAAGGGGGAGACCCAGTACTTC
D: -; J: TRBJ1-1; V: TRBV7-9; size: -; length: 16; CDR3: CASSSYARGDMAEAFF; DNA: TGTGCCAGCAGCTCATACGCCAGGGGTGATATGGCTGAAGCTTTCTTT
D: -; J: TRBJ2-7; V: TRBV13; size: -; length: 11; CDR3: CASSFTYEQYF; DNA: TGTGCCAGCAGCTTTACCTACGAGCAGTACTTC
D: -; J: TRBJ2-5; V: TRBV5-6; size: -; length: 15; CDR3: CASSLGQGRGETQYF; DNA: TGTGCCAGCAGCTTGGGTCAGGGAAGGGGAGAGACCCAGTACTTC
D: -; J: TRBJ2-7; V: TRBV15; size: -; length: 15; CDR3: CATSRADLSSYEQYF; DNA: TGTGCCACCAGCAGAGCCGATCTCAGCTCCTACGAGCAGTACTTC
D: TRBD1; J: TRBJ1-3; V: TRBV5-1; size: -; length: 16; CDR3: CASRVGQGADGNTIYF; DNA: TGCGCCAGCAGGGTGGGGCAGGGGGCGGACGGAAACACCATATATTTT
D: TRBD2; J: TRBJ2-3; V: TRBV6-1; size: -; length: 14; CDR3: CASSGGEGPDTQYF; DNA: TGTGCCAGCAGTGGGGGGGAGGGTCCAGATACGCAGTATTTT
D: TRBD2; J: TRBJ2-2; V: TRBV7-7; size: -; length: 16; CDR3: CASSLELASNTGELFF; DNA: TGTGCTAGCAGCTTGGAACTAGCGAGTAACACCGGGGAGCTGTTTTTT
D: -; J: TRBJ1-1; V: TRBV6-6; size: -; length: 11; CDR3: CASSSAGKAFF; DNA: TGTGCCAGCAGTTCCGCCGGGAAAGCTTTCTTT
D: TRBD1; J: TRBJ2-7; V: TRBV4-1; size: -; length: 15; CDR3: CASSPGQGGPYEQYF; DNA: TGCGCCAGCAGCCCCGGACAGGGGGGCCCCTACGAGCAGTACTTC
D: -; J: TRBJ2-5; V: TRBV5-6; size: -; length: 16; CDR3: CASSSRRTSYQETQYF; DNA: TGTGCCAGCAGCTCCCGAAGAACTTCGTACCAAGAGACCCAGTACTTC
D: TRBD1; J: TRBJ2-7; V: TRBV7-9; size: -; length: 13; CDR3: CASSSGTEYEQYF; DNA: TGTGCCAGCAGCTCCGGGACAGAGTACGAGCAGTACTTC
D: -; J: TRBJ1-2; V: TRBV28; size: -; length: 16; CDR3: CASSLSGERWDYGYTF; DNA: TGTGCCAGCAGTTTATCGGGAGAACGGTGGGACTATGGCTACACCTTC
D: -; J: TRBJ2-1; V: TRBV2; size: -; length: 14; CDR3: CASSAGDSYNEQFF; DNA: TGTGCCAGCAGTGCAGGGGACTCCTACAATGAGCAGTTCTTC
D: TRBD1; J: TRBJ1-5; V: TRBV6-1; size: -; length: 13; CDR3: CATEDRAYQPQHF; DNA: TGTGCCACCGAAGACAGGGCGTATCAGCCCCAGCATTTT
D: -; J: TRBJ1-5; V: TRBV28; size: -; length: 13; CDR3: CASSTDSNQPQHF; DNA: TGTGCCAGCAGCACAGATAGCAATCAGCCCCAGCATTTT
D: -; J: TRBJ2-7; V: TRBV7-2; size: -; length: 15; CDR3: CASSSGRDLRYEQYF; DNA: TGTGCCAGCAGCTCCGGCCGGGACTTACGTTACGAGCAGTACTTC
D: -; J: TRBJ1-6; V: TRBV2; size: -; length: 13; CDR3: CASRLGEASPLHF; DNA: TGTGCCAGCAGGCTGGGGGAGGCTTCGCCCCTCCACTTT
D: -; J: TRBJ1-1; V: TRBV28; size: -; length: 16; CDR3: CASRYPLGRADTEAFF; DNA: TGTGCCAGCAGATACCCTCTCGGGAGGGCAGACACTGAAGCTTTCTTT
D: -; J: TRBJ1-2; V: TRBV30; size: -; length: 11; CDR3: CAWSPGYGYTF; DNA: TGTGCCTGGAGTCCCGGCTATGGCTACACCTTC
D: -; J: TRBJ1-2; V: TRBV7-9; size: -; length: 14; CDR3: CASSLGGRYYGYTF; DNA: TGTGCCAGCAGCTTAGGGGGCAGGTATTATGGCTACACCTTC
D: TRBD1; J: TRBJ2-3; V: TRBV18; size: -; length: 16; CDR3: CASSRLRQGDTDTQYF; DNA: TGTGCCAGCTCACGTCTACGACAGGGGGACACAGATACGCAGTATTTT
D: -; J: TRBJ2-2; V: TRBV4-1; size: -; length: 21; CDR3: CASSQDFGWTLGPGNTGELFF; DNA: TGCGCCAGCAGCCAAGATTTCGGGTGGACGTTGGGGCCCGGTAACACCGGGGAGCTGTTTTTT
D: TRBD1; J: TRBJ1-1; V: TRBV5-1; size: -; length: 15; CDR3: CASSYRGRGGTEAFF; DNA: TGCGCCAGCAGCTACAGGGGGCGCGGTGGCACTGAAGCTTTCTTT
D: -; J: TRBJ2-5; V: TRBV5-4; size: once; length: 13; CDR3: CASSENSQETQYF; DNA: TGTGCCAGCAGCGAGAACTCACAAGAGACCCAGTACTTC
D: -; J: TRBJ1-2; V: TRBV10-3; size: -; length: 15; CDR3: CAIRGGLPANYGYTF; DNA: TGTGCCATCAGGGGAGGGCTCCCCGCTAACTATGGCTACACCTTC
D: TRBD2; J: TRBJ2-7; V: TRBV7-9; size: -; length: 17; CDR3: CASSLGRLAGTLDEQYF; DNA: TGTGCCAGCAGCTTAGGGCGATTAGCGGGAACCCTTGACGAGCAGTACTTC
D: TRBD2; J: TRBJ2-5; V: TRBV19; size: -; length: 16; CDR3: CASSFPLAGPQETQYF; DNA: TGTGCCAGTAGCTTCCCTCTAGCGGGCCCACAAGAGACCCAGTACTTC
D: -; J: TRBJ2-7; V: TRBV15; size: -; length: 15; CDR3: CATSRDIREPYEQYF; DNA: TGTGCCACCAGCAGAGACATCAGGGAACCCTACGAGCAGTACTTC
D: -; J: TRBJ2-3; V: TRBV2; size: -; length: 13; CDR3: CASRASLGDTQYF; DNA: TGTGCCAGCAGGGCCTCGCTCGGGGATACGCAGTATTTT
D: -; J: TRBJ2-1; V: TRBV6-6; size: -; length: 15; CDR3: CASSYDSGSYNEQFF; DNA: TGTGCCAGCAGTTACGATTCAGGCTCCTACAATGAGCAGTTCTTC
D: -; J: TRBJ1-2; V: TRBV28; size: -; length: 12; CDR3: CASSHRGYGYTF; DNA: TGTGCCAGCAGTCATAGGGGGTATGGCTACACCTTC
D: TRBD2; J: TRBJ2-1; V: TRBV5-6; size: -; length: 18; CDR3: CASSLVGGSARALNEQFF; DNA: TGTGCCAGCAGCTTGGTGGGGGGGTCCGCCCGTGCCTTAAATGAGCAGTTCTTC
D: -; J: TRBJ1-2; V: TRBV5-6; size: -; length: 12; CDR3: CASSSSSYGYTF; DNA: TGTGCCAGCAGCTCCTCTAGCTATGGCTACACCTTC